The T cell receptor (beta chain) described here comes from a study of blood T cell repertoires in COVID-19. At the level of the study: Samples representing acute and convalescent COVID-19 were sourced from the United States, Italy and Spain. T cells, B-cell-depleted T cells, or PBMCs provided the cDNA or gDNA that served as material.

Germline CDR1 reads LNHDA; CDR2 reads SQIVND (reference sequence). The CDR3 sequence is 16 residues long. V was trimmed by 6 bases and J by 4 bases, leaving 20 bases between them. Original handling: Nucleated cell number was recorded as an estimate derived from reference gene primer amplification. Libraries were prepared by immunoSEQ multiplex PCR; TCRdb keeps only in-frame clonotypes and omits some of them. V, J and clone size derive from that table, while D and trimming were established from the DNA sequence. This table holds about 100,000 clones, roughly 90% found once. The origin of this receptor is a middle-aged man with active COVID-19. Sequencing was performed on peripheral blood. The chain recombines TRBV19 with TRBJ2-3; weak D call: TRBD2 (6 bases). DNA for the CDR3: TGTGCCAGTAGGACCTCTGGACTACTTAGCGCAGATACGCAGTATTTT. This translates into CASRTSGLLSADTQYF.